This TCR beta chain was profiled in a study of blood T cell repertoires in COVID-19. Study background: The origin of the acute and convalescent COVID-19 samples was the United States, Italy and Spain. PBMCs, B-cell-depleted T cells, or T cells provided the cDNA or gDNA that made up the material.

Per the study methods: Amplification of reference gene primers was used by the study to estimate nucleated cell counts. TCRdb's table, derived via immunoSEQ multiplex PCR, lists solely in-frame clones and lacks some. V and J calls and clone size are copied from that table; D and trimming were computed from the DNA. The sample records about 69,000 clones, roughly nine tenths being singletons. Germline assignment: CDR1 SGHKS and CDR2 YYEKEE (reference sequence). The CDR3 has 16 amino acids. With V trimmed by 1 base and J by 6 bases, 5 bases remained unmatched. The source material was peripheral blood. This clonotype originated in a woman in her fifties or sixties with active COVID-19. The rearrangement links TRBV5-5 to TRBJ1-5; 12 bases agree with TRBD1. In DNA, the CDR3 is TGTGCCAGCAGCTTGATGGGACAGGGGGCTTTTCAGCCCCAGCATTTT. It translates to CASSLMGQGAFQPQHF.